Each of the 16 T cell receptor beta chains below was sequenced from the same sample in a study of T cell responses to AZD1222 COVID-19 vaccine. The protocol was immunoSEQ multiplex PCR, while the TCRdb copy is restricted to in-frame clones and leaves out a portion. The sample has hundreds of thousands of clones, approximately 94% seen once; the top ten hold more than 0.8%. Sequencing used peripheral blood, obtained on day 0 of MenACWY control vaccination. All receptors come from an adult in good health.

This clone was recorded a few times. The chain combines TRBV28 with TRBJ2-2, with a possible D match to TRBD2 (6 bases). The CDR3 sequence is 16 residues long. Germline V lookup: CDR1 MDHEN, CDR2 SYDVKM. V was shortened by 3 bases and J by 4 bases, with 15 bases between the two germline ends. CDR3 region: CASSLVGGPFTGELFF. CDR3 DNA sequence: TGTGCCAGCAGTTTGGTCGGGGGACCTTTCACCGGGGAGCTGTTTTTT.

V gene TRBV10-1 combines with J gene TRBJ1-4, with D possibly being TRBD1 (6 bases). In germline, CDR1 is WNHNN, CDR2 SYGVQD (reference sequence). This CDR3 has 15 amino acids. V lost 6 bases and J 8 bases, leaving 19 bases between the germline ends. The CDR3 is CASREGGIRQEKLFF. CDR3 nucleotides: TGCGCCAGCAGAGAAGGGGGTATCCGCCAGGAAAAACTGTTTTTT.

J is TRBJ2-5 and V is TRBV5-4; D might be TRBD1 (5 bases). Per germline, CDR1 SGHNT and CDR2 YYREEE (reference sequence). V lost 5 bases, J lost 5 bases, and 13 bases lay in between. The length of the CDR3 is 13 residues. Written as DNA, the CDR3 is TGTGCCAGCAGAGGGGCTCTGAAGGAGACCCAGTACTTC. Amino acids: CASRGALKETQYF.

In the case of this clone: The sample has other DNA sequences that encode this CDR3 too. This chain links TRBV13 with TRBJ2-7; D ambiguous. This CDR3 has 13 residues. V was trimmed by 0 bases and J by 3 bases, leaving 6 bases between them. Germline CDR1 reads PRHDT; CDR2 reads FYEKMQ (reference sequence). CDR3 DNA sequence: TGTGCCAGCAGCTTAGGGGGCAGCTACGAGCAGTACTTC. Protein product: CASSLGGSYEQYF. Combining the CDR3 with reference TRBV13 and TRBJ2-7 gives the whole variable domain AAGVIQSPRHLIKEKRETATLKCYPIPRHDTVYWYQQGPGQDPQFLISFYEKMQSDKGSIPDRFSAQQFSDYHSELNMSSLELGDSALYFCASSLGGSYEQYFGPGTRLTVT.

The rearrangement uses TRBV18 and TRBJ1-5; D might be TRBD1 (5 bases). Germline CDR1 reads KGHSH; CDR2 reads LQKENI. The length of the CDR3 is 15 residues. The germline V and J ends were trimmed by 4 bases and 0 bases, with 10 bases remaining between them. The CDR3 region is CASSQNQGSNQPQHF. The DNA for the CDR3 is TGTGCCAGCTCACAAAATCAGGGTAGCAATCAGCCCCAGCATTTT.

In its sample, this clone was seen once. This chain uses TRBV2 with TRBJ1-5; D perhaps matches TRBD1 (6 bases). This CDR3 is built from 16 residues. The germline CDR1 and CDR2 sequences are SNHLY and FYNNEI. V shed 5 bases and J shed 0 bases, with 14 bases lying between them. Written as DNA, the CDR3 is TGTGCCAGCAGTCGGACAGACAATTATAGCAATCAGCCCCAGCATTTT. Translated: CASSRTDNYSNQPQHF.

V and J are TRBV14 and TRBJ1-2; 8 bases map to TRBD1. Trimming at V came to 4 bases and at J to 4 bases, leaving 5 bases not matched to a gene. The CDR3 covers 14 residues. Per the germline V gene, CDR1 is SGHDN and CDR2 is FVKESK. The CDR3 here is CASSRQGAGYGYTF. CDR3 DNA sequence: TGTGCCAGCAGCCGTCAGGGGGCTGGCTATGGCTACACCTTC. The full variable domain, with the rest looked up from reference TRBV14 and TRBJ1-2, is EAGVTQFPSHSVIEKGQTVTLRCDPISGHDNLYWYRRVMGKEIKFLLHFVKESKQDESGMPNNRFLAERTGGTYSTLKVQPAELEDSGVYFCASSRQGAGYGYTFGSGTRLTVV.

The chain couples TRBV7-8 to TRBJ1-6, with 11 bases lining up with TRBD1. The V gene end was trimmed by 5 bases and the J gene end by 10 bases; junction bases not matched to a gene: 10. Germline CDR1 reads SGHVS; CDR2 reads FQNEAQ. CDR3 length equals 16 residues. CDR3 sequence (DNA): TGTGCCAGCAGCCCACACGGACAGGGGGCTGGATCACCCCTCCACTTT. Amino acids: CASSPHGQGAGSPLHF. The full variable domain, completed using reference TRBV7-8 and TRBJ1-6, is GAGVSQSPRYKVAKRGQDVALRCDPISGHVSLFWYQQALGQGPEFLTYFQNEAQLDKSGLPSDRFFAERPEGSVSTLKIQRTQQEDSAVYLCASSPHGQGAGSPLHFGNGTRLTVT.

This sequence joins TRBV4-1 and TRBJ2-7; no reliable D call. CDR1 and CDR2 from the germline V gene are MGHRA and YSYEKL. This CDR3 comprises 13 residues. The germline V and J ends were trimmed by 0 bases and 1 base, with 4 bases remaining between them. This chain's CDR3 is CASSQDFSYEQYF. CDR3 sequence (DNA): TGCGCCAGCAGCCAAGATTTTTCCTACGAGCAGTACTTC.

The J gene is TRBJ2-5, the V gene TRBV5-1, with D perhaps matching TRBD2 (6 bases). Germline V gene lookup returns CDR1 SGHRS and CDR2 YFSETQ. Trimming pared 0 bases from V and 4 bases from J, leaving 10 bases between. CDR3 length: 14 amino acids. CDR3 sequence reads: CASSLAGGGETQYF. CDR3 DNA: TGCGCCAGCAGCTTGGCCGGGGGAGGAGAGACCCAGTACTTC.

V and J are TRBV27 and TRBJ1-4, with 12 bases fitting TRBD1. Germline V lookup: CDR1 MNHEY, CDR2 SMNVEV (reference sequence). This CDR3 has 15 amino acids. V shed 6 bases and J 7 bases; nucleotides not matched to a gene: 6. The CDR3 region is CASRQGTGGGEKLFF. CDR3 DNA sequence: TGTGCCAGCAGACAAGGGACAGGGGGCGGTGAAAAACTGTTTTTT. The full variable domain, in which reference TRBV27 and TRBJ1-4 provide the parts outside the CDR3, is EAQVTQNPRYLITVTGKKLTVTCSQNMNHEYMSWYRQDPGLGLRQIYYSMNVEVTDKGDVPEGYKVSRKEKRNFPLILESPSPNQTSLYFCASRQGTGGGEKLFFGSGTQLSVL.

The table lists this clone with a count of one. The rearrangement links TRBV30 to TRBJ1-5, with D unclear. Trimming took 2 bases from V and 2 from J, leaving 10 bases between them. This CDR3 spans 14 amino acids. The germline V gene has CDR1 GTSNPN and CDR2 SVGIG (reference sequence). This CDR3 is CAWSPGYGNQPQHF. The DNA of the CDR3 is TGTGCCTGGAGTCCAGGATACGGCAATCAGCCCCAGCATTTT. Drawing the rest from reference TRBV30 and TRBJ1-5, the complete variable domain is SQTIHQWPATLVQPVGSPLSLECTVEGTSNPNLYWYRQAAGRGLQLLFYSVGIGQISSEVPQNLSASRPQDRQFILSSKKLLLSDSGFYLCAWSPGYGNQPQHFGDGTRLSIL.

The chain combines TRBV3-1 (or the pseudogene TRBV3-2) with TRBJ1-1; no reliable D call. V lost 2 bases to trimming and J lost 11 bases, with 9 bases between them. The germline V gene encodes CDR1 LGHDT and CDR2 YNNKEL (reference sequence). The CDR3 totals 11 residues. The CDR3 here is CASSQQSGAFF. DNA for the CDR3: TGTGCCAGCAGCCAACAGAGTGGCGCTTTCTTT.

This clone was detected once. This chain uses TRBV5-6 with TRBJ1-2; D is undetermined. This CDR3 region has 16 residues. The V end lost 4 bases, the J end lost 4 bases, and 20 bases lay between the germline ends. Germline CDR1 and CDR2: SGHDT and YYEEEE. CDR3 bases: TGTGCCAGCAGCCCTCAGCTTGCCAGCCCTTCCTATGGCTACACCTTC. Its protein product is CASSPQLASPSYGYTF.

The rearrangement joins TRBV19 to TRBJ2-3; D uncertain. Trimming cost V 1 base and J 4 bases, with 12 bases left between them. The CDR3 contains 15 residues. Germline CDR1 LNHDA, CDR2 SQIVND (reference sequence). CDR3 bases: TGTGCCAGTAGTATAGGTGCCAGAGTGTCAGATACGCAGTATTTT. Translated, it gives CASSIGARVSDTQYF.

The chain joins TRBV6-4 to TRBJ1-6; D remains ambiguous. V was trimmed by 6 bases and J by 0 bases, leaving 9 bases between them. The CDR3 sequence is 15 residues long. Germline-derived CDR1 and CDR2 are MRHNA and SNTAGT. The CDR3: CASSTFGSYNSPLHF. In DNA, the CDR3 is TGTGCCAGCAGCACTTTCGGCTCCTATAATTCACCCCTCCACTTT.